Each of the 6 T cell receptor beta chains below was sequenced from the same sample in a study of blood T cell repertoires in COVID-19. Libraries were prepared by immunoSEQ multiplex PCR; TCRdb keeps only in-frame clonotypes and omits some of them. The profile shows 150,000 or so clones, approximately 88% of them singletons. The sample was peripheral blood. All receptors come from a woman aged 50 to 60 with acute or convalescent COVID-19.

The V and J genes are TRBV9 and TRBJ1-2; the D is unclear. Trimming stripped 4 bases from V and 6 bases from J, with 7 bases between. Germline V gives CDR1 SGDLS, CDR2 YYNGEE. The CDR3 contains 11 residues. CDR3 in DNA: TGTGCCAGCAGCTTCGGGGATGGCTACACCTTC. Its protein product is CASSFGDGYTF. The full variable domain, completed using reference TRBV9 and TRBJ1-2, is DSGVTQTPKHLITATGQRVTLRCSPRSGDLSVYWYQQSLDQGLQFLIQYYNGEERAKGNILERFSAQQFPDLHSELNLSSLELGDSALYFCASSFGDGYTFGSGTRLTVV.

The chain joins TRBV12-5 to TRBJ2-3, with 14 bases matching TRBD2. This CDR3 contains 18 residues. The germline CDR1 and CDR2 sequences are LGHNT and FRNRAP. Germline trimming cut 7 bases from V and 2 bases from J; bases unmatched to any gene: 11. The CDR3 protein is CASAPGLAGGPNTDTQYF. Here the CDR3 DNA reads TGTGCTAGTGCCCCCGGACTAGCGGGAGGCCCTAACACAGATACGCAGTATTTT. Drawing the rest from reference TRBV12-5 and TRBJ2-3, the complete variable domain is DARVTQTPRHKVTEMGQEVTMRCQPILGHNTVFWYRQTMMQGLELLAYFRNRAPLDDSGMPKDRFSAEMPDATLATLKIQPSEPRDSAVYFCASAPGLAGGPNTDTQYFGPGTRLTVL.

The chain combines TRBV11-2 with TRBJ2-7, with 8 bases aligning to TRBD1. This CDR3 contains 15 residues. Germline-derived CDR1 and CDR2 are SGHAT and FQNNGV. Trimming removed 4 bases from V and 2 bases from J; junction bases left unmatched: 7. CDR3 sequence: CASSSPGQEPYEQYF. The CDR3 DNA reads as TGTGCCAGCAGCTCCCCGGGACAGGAACCCTACGAGCAGTACTTC.

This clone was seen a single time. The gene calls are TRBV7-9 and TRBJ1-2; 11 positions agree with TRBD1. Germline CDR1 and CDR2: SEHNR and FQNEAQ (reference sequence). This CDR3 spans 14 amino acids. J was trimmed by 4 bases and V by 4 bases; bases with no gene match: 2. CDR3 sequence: CASSWGQGGYGYTF. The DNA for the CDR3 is TGTGCCAGCAGCTGGGGACAGGGGGGCTATGGCTACACCTTC.

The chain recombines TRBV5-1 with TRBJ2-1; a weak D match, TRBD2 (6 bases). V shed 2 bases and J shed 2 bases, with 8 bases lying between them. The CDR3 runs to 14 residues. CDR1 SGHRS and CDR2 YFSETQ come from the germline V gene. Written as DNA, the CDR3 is TGCGCCAGCAGCTTCGCGGGGACCTACAATGAGCAGTTCTTC. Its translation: CASSFAGTYNEQFF.

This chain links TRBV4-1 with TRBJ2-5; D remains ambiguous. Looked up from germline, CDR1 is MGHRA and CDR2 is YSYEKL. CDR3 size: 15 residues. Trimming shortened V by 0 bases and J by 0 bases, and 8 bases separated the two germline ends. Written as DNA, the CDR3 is TGCGCCAGCAGCCAAGATGAACGGTACCAAGAGACCCAGTACTTC. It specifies CASSQDERYQETQYF.